The present T cell receptor (beta chain) was sequenced within a study of T cells in Graves' hyperthyroidism and ophthalmopathy. About the research overall: The authors collected peripheral blood at initial diagnosis, before any treatment.

RNA transcripts provided the source from which TCR beta CDR3 regions were amplified. The HTBI primer set was used in a first-round RT-PCR of the TCR CDR3. TCRdb itself ran the multiplex PCR reads through MiXCR, one entry per CDR3 protein. The repertoire holds 300,000 to 450,000 distinct CDR3 sequences, with less than 15% as singletons. Broader study findings: Among thyroid clonotypes expanded above 0.001, most also appeared in blood.

The CDR3 spans 16 residues. The germline V gene encodes CDR1 LGHDT and CDR2 YNNKEL (reference sequence). With 4 bases clipped from V and 5 bases from J, the junction kept 10 bases outside the gene matches. Together with thyroid ultrasound, orbital computed tomography, serum thyroxine and TRAb, clinical symptoms were used for diagnoses. As concerns this clonotype: The antigen is not known.

The clonotype originates from a man younger than 45 with Graves' hyperthyroidism that later progressed to Graves' ophthalmopathy. Sequences were obtained from blood. This chain links TRBV3-1 with TRBJ2-2, with 7 bases identical to TRBD1. CDR3 protein: CASSPQVGGETGELFF. CDR3 sequence (DNA): TGTGCCAGCAGCCCCCAGGTAGGGGGCGAAACCGGGGAGCTGTTTTTT.